This T cell receptor beta chain was sequenced for a study of beta chain features in type 1 diabetes. Overall study findings and caveats: VDJ junctions from type 1 diabetes patients carried fewer insertions and larger deletions. Type 1 diabetes patients had TCRB CDR3s that were shorter (moderately but significantly so) in all four CD4+ subsets.

Reverse transcription of all isolated RNA meant that expressed TCRB transcripts were sequenced. Here immunoSEQ multiplex PCR was the method, and the copy in TCRdb shows in-frame clones only, minus some. The sample holds tens of thousands of clones, roughly 56% seen once. A remark on this clone: Its matching antigen is unknown. This same CDR3 is encoded by further DNA sequences in the sample.

The source material was stem cell memory CD4+ T cells from blood. The TCR sequence derives from a man aged 18 to 30 with type 1 diabetes.

Written as DNA, the CDR3 is TGTGCCAGCAGCCGACAGGGGGCGAACTATGGCTACACCTTC. Amino acids: CASSRQGANYGYTF. The chain couples TRBV7-2 to TRBJ1-2; 10 bases map to TRBD1. The V gene's germline CDR1 is SGHTA and CDR2 FQGNSA. This CDR3 contains 14 residues. V lost 5 bases, J lost 2 bases, and 2 bases stayed unmatched.